One and the same sample provided the 24 T cell receptor beta chains below, sequenced in a study of shared clonotypes between healthy human individuals. The data were produced by immunoSEQ multiplex PCR, yet TCRdb's version contains in-frame clones alone and is incomplete. The sample shows about 2.3 million clones, approximately 95% of them seen only once. The sequenced material came from naive CD4+ T cells from PBMCs. Subset here: CD45RA+ positively selected. All receptors come from a man aged 18-30 years in good health. Some clones in this sample may be carry-over from other donors' samples.

CDR3 sequence reads: CASSPQRGNSGNQPQHF. The DNA for the CDR3 is TGTGCCAGCAGCCCCCAACGGGGGAACAGTGGGAATCAGCCCCAGCATTTT. The J gene is TRBJ1-5, the V gene TRBV7-9, with D possibly matching TRBD1 (5 bases). Trimming shortened V by 5 bases and J by 4 bases, and 21 bases separated the two germline ends. CDR1 SEHNR and CDR2 FQNEAQ come from the germline V gene (reference sequence). The CDR3 length is 17 residues.

The chain uses TRBV5-1 and TRBJ1-3; 8 bases are a match to TRBD1. The CDR3 covers 16 residues. Germline values: CDR1 SGHRS, CDR2 YFSETQ. The trim removed 3 bases at V and 4 bases at J, leaving 9 bases unmatched. The CDR3 region is CASSSQGASGGNTIYF. The CDR3 DNA sequence: TGCGCCAGCAGCTCGCAGGGGGCCTCGGGAGGAAACACCATATATTTT. The variable domain in full, completed from reference TRBV5-1 and TRBJ1-3, reads KAGVTQTPRYLIKTRGQQVTLSCSPISGHRSVSWYQQTPGQGLQFLFEYFSETQRNKGNFPGRFSGRQFSNSRSEMNVSTLELGDSALYLCASSSQGASGGNTIYFGEGSWLTVV.

About this clone itself: Other DNA sequences in the sample encode the same CDR3. The chain couples TRBV5-4 to TRBJ1-1; D is perhaps TRBD1 (6 bases). This CDR3 comprises 14 residues. V was trimmed by 0 bases and J by 3 bases, leaving 9 bases between them. Germline V gene data show CDR1 as SGHNT and CDR2 as YYREEE (reference sequence). The CDR3 here is CASSLVAGDTEAFF. In DNA, the CDR3 is TGTGCCAGCAGCTTGGTGGCAGGGGACACTGAAGCTTTCTTT.

The chain couples TRBV4-2 to TRBJ1-4; D is perhaps TRBD1 (6 bases). The length of the CDR3 is 15 residues. The V gene's germline CDR1 is LGHNA and CDR2 YNFKEQ. Trimming removed 4 bases from V and 4 bases from J, with 13 bases in between. CDR3: CASSPGGRDNEKLFF. CDR3 DNA sequence: TGTGCCAGCAGCCCTGGGGGCAGGGATAATGAAAAACTGTTTTTT.

V usage is TRBV7-2 and J usage is TRBJ1-3; possibly TRBD1 for D (6 bases). This CDR3 contains 15 residues. CDR1 SGHTA and CDR2 FQGNSA come from the germline V gene. V was shortened by 4 bases and J by 0 bases, with 10 bases between the two germline ends. The CDR3 here is CASSWGGGSGNTIYF. In nucleotides, the CDR3 is TGTGCCAGCAGCTGGGGGGGCGGCTCTGGAAACACCATATATTTT. Based on the CDR3 plus reference TRBV7-2 and TRBJ1-3, the full variable domain is GAGVSQSPSNKVTEKGKDVELRCDPISGHTALYWYRQSLGQGLEFLIYFQGNSAPDKSGLPSDRFSAERTGGSVSTLTIQRTQQEDSAVYLCASSWGGGSGNTIYFGEGSWLTVV.

This clone was counted once. V and J are TRBV7-6 and TRBJ1-1; 10 nucleotides align to TRBD1. Germline CDR1 and CDR2: SGHVS and FNYEAQ. The V gene end was trimmed by 2 bases and the J gene end by 4 bases; junction bases not matched to a gene: 1. The CDR3 is 14 residues long. The CDR3 DNA reads as TGTGCCAGCAGCTTATGGGACAGGGGCACTGAAGCTTTCTTT. The encoded protein is CASSLWDRGTEAFF.

This sequence joins TRBV25-1 and TRBJ2-4; 9 nucleotides align to TRBD2. The CDR3 sequence is 17 residues long. From germline, CDR1 is MGHDK and CDR2 SYGVNS. V trimming: 6 bases; J trimming: 0 bases; junction bases outside the gene matches: 9. CDR3 DNA: TGTGCCAGCAGCGAAGCGGGAGGCGGGGTAGCCAAAAACATTCAGTACTTC. Translated: CASSEAGGGVAKNIQYF.

V usage is TRBV11-3 and J usage is TRBJ1-5; D is unresolved. There are 14 residues in the CDR3. The germline V and J ends were trimmed by 4 bases and 3 bases, with 10 bases remaining between them. The germline V gene encodes CDR1 SGHNT and CDR2 YENEEA. The CDR3 nucleotides read TGTGCCAGCAGCTCCAAGGTGGACAATCAGCCCCAGCATTTT. It translates to CASSSKVDNQPQHF.

This sequence joins TRBV2 and TRBJ2-7; no firm D call. Trimming took 0 bases from V and 1 from J, leaving 7 bases between them. The germline V gene encodes CDR1 SNHLY and CDR2 FYNNEI. There are 14 residues in the CDR3. The CDR3, as DNA: TGTGCCAGCAGTGAAGCCGCACGTTCCTACGAGCAGTACTTC. Translation: CASSEAARSYEQYF.

This chain uses TRBV19 with TRBJ1-2; D is unclear. Germline CDR1 reads LNHDA; CDR2 reads SQIVND (reference sequence). The length of the CDR3 is 14 residues. V was trimmed by 10 bases and J by 2 bases, leaving 17 bases between them. The chain's CDR3 is CATTPYGSNYGYTF. CDR3 in DNA: TGTGCCACCACACCTTACGGGTCGAACTATGGCTACACCTTC.

The chain uses TRBV30 and TRBJ2-2; 12 bases align to TRBD1. Germline V gives CDR1 GTSNPN, CDR2 SVGIG (reference sequence). V lost 5 bases to trimming and J lost 3 bases; unmatched junction nucleotides: 7. The CDR3 totals 16 residues. The CDR3 coding sequence is TGTGCCTGGGACAAGGGACAGGGGGCCCACACCGGGGAGCTGTTTTTT. Its protein product is CAWDKGQGAHTGELFF. Variable domain in full (rest from reference TRBV30 and TRBJ2-2): SQTIHQWPATLVQPVGSPLSLECTVEGTSNPNLYWYRQAAGRGLQLLFYSVGIGQISSEVPQNLSASRPQDRQFILSSKKLLLSDSGFYLCAWDKGQGAHTGELFFGEGSRLTVL.

J is TRBJ2-5 and V is TRBV28; D tentatively reads TRBD1 or TRBD2 (6 bases each). The CDR3 extends over 14 amino acids. The V and J ends lost 8 bases and 5 bases respectively, with 18 bases between them. The germline CDR1 and CDR2 sequences are MDHEN and SYDVKM. CDR3: CASSPAGGPETQYF. The DNA for the CDR3 is TGTGCCAGCTCTCCGGCTGGGGGGCCGGAGACCCAGTACTTC.

V is TRBV27 and J is TRBJ1-1, with D perhaps matching TRBD1 (5 bases). The CDR3 has 15 amino acids. Trimming cost V 6 bases and J 4 bases, with 18 bases left between them. From germline, CDR1 is MNHEY and CDR2 SMNVEV (reference sequence). CDR3 amino acids: CASSPNRDPITEAFF. The CDR3 nucleotides are TGTGCCAGCAGCCCTAACCGGGACCCGATCACTGAAGCTTTCTTT.

The chain links TRBV20-1 to TRBJ2-7; D is unresolved. The CDR3 totals 11 residues. Germline V gives CDR1 DFQATT, CDR2 SNEGSKA (reference sequence). In nucleotides, the CDR3 is TGCAGCATCCGAAGTTACTACGAGCAGTACTTC. Protein sequence: CSIRSYYEQYF.

The V gene is TRBV18, the J gene TRBJ1-2; no clear D gene. Germline CDR1 and CDR2: KGHSH and LQKENI. The CDR3 spans 16 residues. V lost 3 bases to trimming and J lost 0 bases, with 14 bases between them. Written as DNA, the CDR3 is TGTGCCAGCTCACCGACACCATCCGGTCCTAACTATGGCTACACCTTC. Translated, it gives CASSPTPSGPNYGYTF. Supplemented by reference TRBV18 and TRBJ1-2, the full variable domain reads NAGVMQNPRHLVRRRGQEARLRCSPMKGHSHVYWYRQLPEEGLKFMVYLQKENIIDESGMPKERFSAEFPKEGPSILRIQQVVRGDSAAYFCASSPTPSGPNYGYTFGSGTRLTVV.

This rearrangement joins TRBV10-1 to TRBJ2-7; no firm D call. The CDR3 length is 15 residues. Germline V lookup: CDR1 WNHNN, CDR2 SYGVQD (reference sequence). V lost 4 bases and J 2 bases, leaving 15 bases between the germline ends. This chain's CDR3 is CASSADKFFTYEQYF. Written as DNA, the CDR3 is TGCGCCAGCAGTGCCGACAAGTTTTTTACCTACGAGCAGTACTTC.

The chain uses TRBV10-3 and TRBJ2-2; no clear D. CDR3 length: 12 amino acids. V lost 5 bases, J lost 1 base, and 2 bases lay in between. The germline V gene has CDR1 ENHRY and CDR2 SYGVKD. DNA of the CDR3: TGTGCCATCAGTTGGAACACCGGGGAGCTGTTTTTT. It yields the protein CAISWNTGELFF.

This clone appeared a few times. Other DNA sequences from this sample encode an identical CDR3 as well. The chain links TRBV25-1 to TRBJ1-2, with TRBD1 as a possible D gene (6 bases). CDR1 and CDR2 (germline): MGHDK, SYGVNS. V lost 3 bases and J lost 4, with 6 bases in between. This CDR3 has 12 amino acids. The CDR3 loop reads CASSDRGYGYTF. For the CDR3, the DNA is TGTGCCAGCAGTGACAGGGGCTATGGCTACACCTTC.

This clone was seen only once. The chain recombines TRBV28 with TRBJ1-5; D is uncertain. Germline CDR1 reads MDHEN; CDR2 reads SYDVKM. V lost 7 bases, J lost 8 bases, and 12 bases lay in between. The CDR3 is made up of 12 amino acids. The CDR3 loop reads CASTTVREPQHF. In DNA form, the CDR3 reads TGTGCCAGCACCACGGTCCGGGAGCCCCAGCATTTT.

The V gene is TRBV27, the J gene TRBJ2-5, with 9 bases that match TRBD1. Germline V CDR1 and CDR2: MNHEY, SMNVEV (reference sequence). V trimming: 1 base; J trimming: 4 bases; junction bases outside the gene matches: 13. This CDR3 has 18 amino acids. The DNA of the CDR3 is TGTGCCAGCAGTTTATATTGGGACAGGGACGGACTAAGAGAGACCCAGTACTTC. The encoded protein is CASSLYWDRDGLRETQYF.

This clone was recorded once. The gene calls are TRBV18 and TRBJ1-1; 7 bases align to TRBD1. The germline gives CDR1 KGHSH, CDR2 LQKENI. The CDR3 is 15 amino acids. Trimming at V came to 1 base and at J to 5 bases, leaving 7 bases not matched to a gene. As DNA, the CDR3 is TGTGCCAGCTCACCACGAGGGGGCGGTAGGACTGAAGCTTTCTTT. Translation: CASSPRGGGRTEAFF. Full variable domain (outside the CDR3, taken from reference TRBV18 and TRBJ1-1): NAGVMQNPRHLVRRRGQEARLRCSPMKGHSHVYWYRQLPEEGLKFMVYLQKENIIDESGMPKERFSAEFPKEGPSILRIQQVVRGDSAAYFCASSPRGGGRTEAFFGQGTRLTVV.

The chain combines TRBV5-1 with TRBJ2-7, with 8 bases matching TRBD1. V trimming: 1 base; J trimming: 2 bases; junction bases outside the gene matches: 8. The CDR3 totals 16 residues. Germline loops: CDR1 SGHRS, CDR2 YFSETQ. As DNA, the CDR3 is TGCGCCAGCAGCTTGAACCCCCAGGGGGCCACCTACGAGCAGTACTTC. This codes for CASSLNPQGATYEQYF.

This clone has a handful of counts. Other DNA sequences in this sample translate to the same CDR3. The chain recombines TRBV7-2 with TRBJ2-5, with 8 bases lining up with TRBD1. V gave up 3 bases and J gave up 3 bases; unmatched junction bases: 3. Germline lookup yields CDR1 SGHTA and CDR2 FQGNSA. CDR3 length equals 14 residues. CDR3 in amino acids: CASSLNRGEETQYF. CDR3 coding DNA: TGTGCCAGCAGCTTGAACAGGGGGGAAGAGACCCAGTACTTC.

The chain has TRBV7-2 and TRBJ1-6; D may be TRBD1 (5 bases). Trimming left V 3 bases short and J 8 bases short, with 11 bases between. CDR1 is SGHTA and CDR2 is FQGNSA in the germline V gene. The CDR3 covers 14 residues. In DNA form, the CDR3 reads TGTGCCAGCAGCTTGGGGCAGGGTTATTCACCCCTCCACTTT. The encoded protein is CASSLGQGYSPLHF. The variable domain in full, completed from reference TRBV7-2 and TRBJ1-6, reads GAGVSQSPSNKVTEKGKDVELRCDPISGHTALYWYRQSLGQGLEFLIYFQGNSAPDKSGLPSDRFSAERTGGSVSTLTIQRTQQEDSAVYLCASSLGQGYSPLHFGNGTRLTVT.